The TCR beta chain described here comes from a study of cytomegalovirus exposure and HLA in healthy donors (dated by TCRdb to 2016 to 2017). Regarding the study in general: An earlier analysis of approximately 550 of the donors reported 250 to 350 Gb of sequence data and more than 90 million unique TCR beta sequences from about 179 million T cells. An early release that covered roughly 600 HLA-typed donors contained approximately 300 gigabases of sequencing data and 70 million to 100 million unique TCR sequences. Of the 300 to 500 genotyped donors, less than 85% were placed in the genetic ancestry cluster associated with self-reported Caucasian donors. The study aimed to test whether signatures of past pathogen exposure could be identified by cataloging public T cell receptors. Using immunosequencing, the study profiled T cell repertoires from 640 or so subjects and related those repertoires to cytomegalovirus serostatus. A separate validation cohort of approximately 120 different subjects was used in addition to the approximately 670-subject first cohort. High-throughput TCR immunosequencing, statistical association of individual TCRs with disease status, and machine learning were combined to predict cytomegalovirus infection status. In a later analysis, previously published TCR beta repertoires from roughly 710 donors were re-analyzed and high-resolution HLA genotyping was added so that TCR occurrence patterns could be studied. Rather than using new phenotypic data, the later analysis identified candidate immune exposures from TCR beta sequences and from how often those sequences occurred across donors. An earlier analysis of some 600 of the donors applied high-throughput TCR beta sequencing to assess whether each TCR beta V gene segment acted as functional or pseudogenic. Alongside the repertoire data, information on donor age, sex, ethnicity and CMV serostatus was compiled. In a later genetic analysis, genome-wide SNP genotypes for about 65% of the roughly 700 donors were used, and that subset was treated as a discovery cohort. All discovery cohort repertoires had been generated using a single sequencing platform. HLA typing covered class I and class II loci at four-digit resolution. Typing coverage varied by locus: roughly 629-640 donors for A, B, C, DRB1 and DQB1; about 520 for DQA1; approximately 610 for DPA1; approximately 470 for DPB1. Several DR-DQ haplotypes were treated as single units for association and clustering because of strong linkage in the cohort. Across under 500 genotyped donors of the cohort, an average of approximately 220,000 unique TCR beta nucleotide sequences per donor were sequenced, and approximately 17% of those sequences were non-productive.

Points on this clone: Its antigen has not been determined. There are no base qualities to consult, and no much larger clone falls within one base.

In total, over 600 healthy bone marrow donors made up the cohort. All cohort members were sampled while nominally healthy, although unrecorded immune exposures were likely present. The donor was CMV seropositive and belonged to the group of 250 to 300 seropositive cohort members. A peripheral blood sample was collected from each donor, and TCR beta sequencing was performed on peripheral blood mononuclear cells. The Qiagen DNeasy Blood Extraction Kit was used to extract genomic DNA from the blood cell samples. Library method: the immunoSEQ multiplex PCR assay. The multiplex PCR relied on a mix of 60 forward primers for TCR Vbeta segments and 13 reverse primers for TCR Jbeta segments. The CDR3 region of rearranged TCR beta genes was amplified from genomic DNA with a multiplex PCR assay. On the Illumina HiSeq System, the amplified TCR beta libraries were sequenced as 87-base-pair reads. In the authors' own workflow: A later analysis tallied around 80 million unique TCR beta chains across the 700 or so repertoires, and some 10 million of those chains were shared by two or more donors. Raw reads were error-corrected and collapsed into unique sequences with a nearest-neighbor algorithm that merged closely related sequences to remove PCR and sequencing errors. To assign V, D and J gene segments, CDR3 sequences were aligned to IMGT reference sequences. For a sequence to be retained, a match of at least six nucleotides to both a V gene segment and a J gene segment was required. Rearrangements were called productive when the CDR3 lacked stop codons and stayed in frame with V and J; all others were non-productive. CDR3 was defined by IMGT convention, running from the second conserved V-encoded cysteine to the conserved J-encoded phenylalanine. In an earlier analysis of around 640 of the donors, sequences lacking an unambiguous match to a single V gene segment were excluded. An earlier analysis of several hundred of the donors classified V segments as functional when productive rearrangements were above 56.7% and as segregating when the standard deviation between donors was above 5%. To diagnose cytomegalovirus status from the catalog of TCR beta chain sequences, a statistical classification framework was built. V and J gene assignment, in a later analysis, came from comparing TCR nucleotide sequences with IMGT/GENE-DB human TR gene sequences. Using the TCRdist pipeline, a later analysis assigned CDR3 sequences along with most-parsimonious VDJ recombination scenarios. A later analysis defined each TCR beta chain by its CDR3 amino acid sequence plus V-gene family, and excluded reads lacking a unique V-gene family. In a later analysis, some 600 highly shared, low-generation-probability nucleotide sequences were removed to address suspected cross-contamination and a sequencing artifact. For each public chain, a later analysis derived a clonal expansion index from normalized ranks of inferred template counts within each repertoire. Generation probabilities in a later analysis came from a VDJ recombination model fitted to out-of-frame rearrangements, and those results were checked against IGoR. Hypergeometric tests were used in a later analysis to score TCR-TCR, TCR-HLA and TCR-CMV co-occurrence, with a repertoire-size bias correction applied to the TCR pairs. False discovery rates were estimated in a later analysis by permuting HLA or CMV assignments 20 times. In a later analysis, co-occurring TCRs were grouped using DBSCAN, with TCRdist sequence similarity added in when clustering inside HLA-allele-positive subsets. Co-occurrence clustering excluded repertoires with fewer than 30,000 or more than 120,000 public chains, plus five with anomalous nucleotide sharing. Drawn from immuneACCESS, this table holds only the in-frame rearrangements with V and J called that TCRdb kept. Clones are partly lost; checked studies trace under half to an unresolved V gene and leave the rest unexplained. The D gene and trimming were derived from the DNA, and the V and J assignments and clone size from that table. This sample gives 80,000 to 130,000 clones in total; 60% to 80% of them show up just once. Together, the top ten hold over 4% of the sample.

V is pruned by 2 bases and J by 0 bases, leaving 4 bases of the junction without a gene match. The CDR3 holds 17 amino acids from the cysteine to the phenylalanine. Kept here is only the CDR3 DNA, which spans 51 bases and is read in frame from base 1. Via the germline V gene (reference sequence), CDR1 is MNHEY and CDR2 SMNVEV. Here is what the overall study found, with its caveats: The only immune exposure information available for the cohort was CMV serostatus. A later analysis found that HLA-associated TCR beta chains were more clonally expanded and had lower generation probabilities than equally common non-associated chains. In a later analysis, 15,000 to 20,000 TCR beta sequences were associated with specific HLA alleles at a false discovery rate of 0.05. Some IMGT-functional V segments, including TRBV6-2 and TRBV6-3, could not be told apart with the 87-base-pair reads, so those segments were excluded. Because HLA typing was unavailable for some donors at each locus, only the typed subset was used in association tests. An earlier analysis of approximately 570 of the donors showed that most TCR beta V segments appeared in productive rearrangements either about 90% or about 30% of the time, which broadly matched IMGT annotations. A later genetic analysis reported fewer N-insertions in productive TCRs among donors in an Asian-associated ancestry cluster than the roughly 700-donor mean. It was suggested by the authors that the approach could potentially be generalized to other disease states and immunological phenotypes. While some public TCRs were present in many individuals, most TCR sequences turned up only very rarely across donors. A few of the identified cytomegalovirus-associated TCR beta chains were confirmed in vitro to be specific for cytomegalovirus antigens. Because counts were too low, about 18 rarely observed V segments, including chromosome 9 orphons, were excluded from the earlier analysis of 587 of the donors. In a later genetic analysis, a missense DCLRE1C variant was associated with V-gene and J-gene trimming of TCR beta chains, and the association was replicated in an independent cohort. This cohort had only TCR beta chains sequenced, and the lack of alpha or paired-chain data limited which features could be detected. Linkage disequilibrium might explain the correlated functional status among segregating V segments, but an unknown experimental factor could not be ruled out. In the study, some 160 TCR beta chains were listed as associated with cytomegalovirus. In both the original and validation cohorts, the classifier was reported to diagnose cytomegalovirus status with high specificity and sensitivity. A later analysis found that most CMV-associated TCR beta chains appeared HLA-restricted, with HLA associations seemingly driven largely by CMV exposure. When HLA alleles, especially DR and DQ, strongly co-occurred, TCR associations were difficult to assign to individual alleles. A further reported finding was that TCR beta sequences accurately predicted the HLA-A and HLA-B alleles for most subjects in the first cohort. Sequencing depth was assumed to be roughly uniform across donors in the presence/absence analyses, though that assumption may not hold. A group of highly shared sequence variants was considered likely to be a technical artifact of the sequencing pipeline. In a later analysis, the rate of TCR association differed among HLA loci, with DRB1 alleles having the most associated TCRs and HLA-C alleles having the fewest. A later analysis reported that several top co-occurrence clusters appeared linked to parvovirus B19, influenza, CMV and Epstein-Barr virus.

The sample consisted of PBMCs. Recombination joined TRBV27 with TRBJ2-1; 10 nucleotides in the junction match TRBD2. The sequence derives from a young woman in good health and CMV-seropositive. The CDR3 is CASSLPRLAGSYNEQFF. The bases read TGTGCCAGCAGTTTACCCCGACTAGCGGGCTCCTACAATGAGCAGTTCTTC.